One and the same sample provided the 25 T cell receptor beta chains below, sequenced in a study of T cell responses to AZD1222 COVID-19 vaccine. Profiled with immunoSEQ multiplex PCR; TCRdb holds only in-frame clones, not every one. Of some 140,000 clones in the sample, roughly nine tenths were seen once. This specimen was peripheral blood, taken on day 0 of AZD1222 vaccination. These TCRs come from an adult in good health.

The gene calls are TRBV13 and TRBJ1-2, with TRBD1 matching 12 bases. V was clipped by 3 bases and J by 6 bases; unmatched bases: 20. Germline V CDR1 and CDR2: PRHDT, FYEKMQ (reference sequence). The CDR3 loop spans 20 amino acids. The CDR3 DNA reads TGTGCCAGCAGCTTTAGAATCCCGGGACAGGGGGCGCAGGGAGGCAATGGCTACACCTTC. Translated, it gives CASSFRIPGQGAQGGNGYTF.

This rearrangement joins TRBV7-9 to TRBJ1-2, with 7 bases that match TRBD1. Per the germline V gene, CDR1 is SEHNR and CDR2 is FQNEAQ (reference sequence). J lost 8 bases, V lost 4 bases, and 10 bases had no gene match. The CDR3 consists of 14 residues. The CDR3 nucleotides are TGTGCCAGCAGCTCACTGGACAGGACGTGGGGCTACACCTTC. It translates to CASSSLDRTWGYTF.

The chain is built from TRBV27 and TRBJ1-2; TRBD1 matches at 9 bases. The V gene end was trimmed by 0 bases and the J gene end by 8 bases; junction bases not matched to a gene: 7. This CDR3 has 15 amino acids. Looked up from germline, CDR1 is MNHEY and CDR2 is SMNVEV (reference sequence). In nucleotides, the CDR3 is TGTGCCAGCAGTTTATCGTGGACAGGGGCGCGGGGCTACACCTTC. Amino acids: CASSLSWTGARGYTF.

In DNA form, the CDR3 reads TGTGCCAGCAGCGTAGCCGTACAGGGTAAAGACTATGGCTACACCTTC. This codes for CASSVAVQGKDYGYTF. The chain couples TRBV9 to TRBJ1-2; maybe TRBD1 (6 bases). Trimming removed 0 bases at V and 3 bases at J, with 15 bases between. From germline, CDR1 is SGDLS and CDR2 YYNGEE. The CDR3 spans 16 residues.

The chain carries TRBV7-9 and TRBJ1-1, with D maybe TRBD1 (5 bases). The CDR3 is 15 amino acids. Per germline, CDR1 SEHNR and CDR2 FQNEAQ (reference sequence). V was clipped by 3 bases and J by 0 bases, with 11 bases between them. Here the CDR3 reads CASSFSTGVNTEAFF. The CDR3, as DNA: TGTGCCAGCAGCTTCTCTACAGGAGTGAACACTGAAGCTTTCTTT.

This rearrangement joins TRBV5-4 to TRBJ1-2; D might be TRBD1 (6 bases). Trimming took off 0 bases at V and 8 bases at J, with 17 bases between the two ends. Germline V CDR1 and CDR2: SGHNT, YYREEE (reference sequence). The CDR3 extends over 15 amino acids. CDR3 region: CASSLEGRGQLGYTF. CDR3 in DNA: TGTGCCAGCAGCTTGGAAGGCAGGGGCCAGCTCGGCTACACCTTC.

The rearrangement links TRBV12-3 or TRBV12-4 to TRBJ1-2; a possible D gene is TRBD1 (5 bases). CDR3 length: 12 amino acids. Deletions cut 7 bases from V and 6 bases from J, with 12 bases between. The CDR3 reads CASTSQGDGYTF. CDR3 nucleotides: TGTGCCAGCACCTCGCAGGGCGATGGCTACACCTTC.

J is TRBJ1-1 and V is TRBV24-1, with 7 bases matching TRBD1. The germline CDR1 and CDR2 sequences are KGHDR and SFDVKD. The CDR3 has 15 residues. V was pared by 5 bases and J by 4 bases, with 9 bases of the junction left unmatched. CDR3 loop: CATSGVQGTATEAFF. The CDR3 DNA reads TGTGCCACCAGTGGCGTCCAAGGGACAGCCACTGAAGCTTTCTTT.

The rearrangement links TRBV19 to TRBJ2-3; TRBD1 agrees at 9 bases. V lost 5 bases, J lost 2 bases, and 11 bases stayed unmatched. The CDR3 contains 17 residues. Germline CDR1 is LNHDA and CDR2 is SQIVND (reference sequence). CDR3 in amino acids: CASSPGTGRLDTDTQYF. The CDR3 DNA is TGTGCCAGTAGTCCGGGGACAGGGCGTTTGGACACAGATACGCAGTATTTT.

For this clone: Other DNA sequences from this sample encode an identical CDR3 as well. The rearrangement links TRBV18 to TRBJ2-5; D not resolved. This CDR3 is 11 amino acids long. Germline V CDR1 and CDR2: KGHSH, LQKENI. Trimming pared 3 bases from V and 3 bases from J, leaving 2 bases between. The CDR3 spells CASSPKETQYF. As DNA, the CDR3 is TGTGCCAGCTCACCCAAAGAGACCCAGTACTTC.

V gene TRBV9 combines with J gene TRBJ1-3; perhaps TRBD1 as D (6 bases). V lost 0 bases to trimming and J lost 0 bases, with 10 bases between them. Germline loops: CDR1 SGDLS, CDR2 YYNGEE. This CDR3 has 16 residues. The CDR3: CASSVGQGYSGNTIYF. In nucleotides, the CDR3 is TGTGCCAGCAGCGTAGGTCAGGGGTACTCTGGAAACACCATATATTTT.

This clone was counted once. The chain is built from TRBV7-9 and TRBJ2-5; 8 nucleotides align to TRBD1. V shed 0 bases, J shed 4 bases, and the junction held 4 bases outside the gene matches. The germline CDR1 and CDR2 sequences are SEHNR and FQNEAQ (reference sequence). This CDR3 has 15 amino acids. The CDR3 is CASSLALQGGETQYF. DNA for the CDR3: TGTGCCAGCAGCTTAGCGTTACAGGGGGGAGAGACCCAGTACTTC.

This clone has a single count. The rearrangement uses TRBV7-9 and TRBJ2-5; TRBD2 agrees at 7 bases. The junction had 3 bases not matched to a gene; V was cut back by 1 base and J by 4 bases. Per germline, CDR1 SEHNR and CDR2 FQNEAQ (reference sequence). The CDR3 has 14 residues. The CDR3 reads CASSLVAGVETQYF. The DNA of the CDR3 is TGTGCCAGCAGCTTAGTTGCGGGGGTAGAGACCCAGTACTTC. The entire variable domain, with the rest obtained from reference TRBV7-9 and TRBJ2-5, is as follows: DTGVSQNPRHKITKRGQNVTFRCDPISEHNRLYWYRQTLGQGPEFLTYFQNEAQLEKSRLLSDRFSAERPKGSFSTLEIQRTEQGDSAMYLCASSLVAGVETQYFGPGTRLLVL.

The V call is TRBV7-3, the J call TRBJ2-3, with 10 bases identical to TRBD2. There are 18 residues in the CDR3. Trimming at V came to 2 bases and at J to 4 bases, leaving 12 bases not matched to a gene. In germline, CDR1 is SGHTA, CDR2 FQGTGA. This CDR3 is CASSLLHLAGEYPDTQYF. CDR3 sequence (DNA): TGTGCCAGCAGCTTACTACATCTAGCGGGAGAGTACCCAGATACGCAGTATTTT.

The V gene is TRBV5-1, the J gene TRBJ1-4; D gene ambiguous. There are 15 residues in the CDR3. Germline loops: CDR1 SGHRS, CDR2 YFSETQ. The V and J ends lost 2 bases and 0 bases respectively, with 8 bases between them. CDR3 residues: CASSLTSATNEKLFF. Here the CDR3 DNA reads TGCGCCAGCAGCTTAACCTCCGCAACTAATGAAAAACTGTTTTTT.

The J gene is TRBJ1-6, the V gene TRBV27, with no clear D. V was cut by 6 bases and J by 0 bases, with 12 bases left in between. The CDR3 is 16 amino acids. Looked up from germline, CDR1 is MNHEY and CDR2 is SMNVEV (reference sequence). CDR3 in DNA: TGTGCCAGCAGGGTGGTGGGGAACTCCTATAATTCACCCCTCCACTTT. This gives the protein CASRVVGNSYNSPLHF.

The table lists this clone with a count of one. This chain uses TRBV27 with TRBJ2-7; D gene unclear. Germline CDR1 MNHEY, CDR2 SMNVEV (reference sequence). V lost 1 base and J lost 1, with 8 bases in between. The CDR3 is made up of 14 amino acids. CDR3 loop: CASSLFKGSYEQYF. CDR3 sequence (DNA): TGTGCCAGCAGTTTATTTAAGGGATCCTACGAGCAGTACTTC.

V usage is TRBV7-2 and J usage is TRBJ2-7; D uncertain. This CDR3 has 15 residues. V shed 3 bases and J shed 0 bases, with 12 bases lying between them. Germline CDR1 is SGHTA and CDR2 is FQGNSA. The CDR3 region has the DNA TGTGCCAGCAGCTTCTCGGGCCTTAGCTCCTACGAGCAGTACTTC. It translates to CASSFSGLSSYEQYF.

The chain recombines TRBV23-1 with TRBJ2-1; 10 bases are a match to TRBD1. TRBV23-1 is assigned to the ORF class and has an uncertain function. This CDR3 comprises 20 residues. V lost 4 bases and J lost 0; bases outside the gene matches: 15. The DNA for the CDR3 is TGCGCCAGCAGTCGAGGAAGGGGACAGGGGCCTTGGAGCTCCTACAATGAGCAGTTCTTC. It yields the protein CASSRGRGQGPWSSYNEQFF.

This clone was detected once. This chain uses TRBV28 with TRBJ2-3; 11 bases map to TRBD2. The CDR3 contains 16 residues. The V segment lost 6 bases and the J segment 1 base; nucleotides outside the gene matches: 6. Germline values: CDR1 MDHEN, CDR2 SYDVKM. CDR3 coding DNA: TGTGCCAGCAGAAGTTTGACTAGCGGGGGCACAGATACGCAGTATTTT. It encodes CASRSLTSGGTDTQYF.

The chain carries TRBV23-1 and TRBJ1-6; tentatively, D is TRBD1 (6 bases). TRBV23-1 is an ORF, and what it does is uncertain. The CDR3 runs to 20 residues. V was pared by 0 bases and J by 7 bases, with 25 bases between. The CDR3 is CASSQSGEPREGHRNSPLHF. The CDR3 DNA is TGCGCCAGCAGTCAATCGGGGGAGCCCCGGGAGGGACATCGGAATTCACCCCTCCACTTT.

This chain uses TRBV6-5 with TRBJ1-2; no reliable D call. The CDR3 runs to 13 residues. V was pared by 5 bases and J by 4 bases, with 11 bases between. The V gene's germline CDR1 is MNHEY and CDR2 SVGAGI. The CDR3 DNA reads TGTGCCAGCAGTCACCAATTTGGCTATGGCTACACCTTC. Translating gives CASSHQFGYGYTF.

In its sample, this clone was seen once. The chain employs TRBV11-1 and TRBJ2-1; maybe TRBD2 (5 bases). CDR3 length equals 15 residues. The V end was cut by 5 bases, the J end by 4 bases, with 15 bases between. Germline-derived CDR1 and CDR2 are SGHAT and FQDESV (reference sequence). The CDR3 nucleotides are TGTGCCAGCAGCCCCAAGCGGAAAGGTTACAATGAGCAGTTCTTC. It translates to CASSPKRKGYNEQFF.

This chain connects TRBV7-9 to TRBJ2-7, with unresolved D. Deletions cut 1 base from V and 2 bases from J, with 6 bases between. The length of the CDR3 is 13 residues. Germline lookup yields CDR1 SEHNR and CDR2 FQNEAQ (reference sequence). Here the CDR3 DNA reads TGTGCCAGCAGCTTAGGCCGAACCTACGAGCAGTACTTC. Residues: CASSLGRTYEQYF.

V and J are TRBV5-4 and TRBJ2-7; 8 nucleotides line up with TRBD1. Trimming at V came to 0 bases and at J to 6 bases, leaving 8 bases not matched to a gene. This CDR3 contains 15 residues. Germline CDR1 and CDR2: SGHNT and YYREEE (reference sequence). The CDR3 is CASSLALGQGREQYF. DNA of the CDR3: TGTGCCAGCAGCTTGGCCCTTGGACAGGGTCGCGAGCAGTACTTC.